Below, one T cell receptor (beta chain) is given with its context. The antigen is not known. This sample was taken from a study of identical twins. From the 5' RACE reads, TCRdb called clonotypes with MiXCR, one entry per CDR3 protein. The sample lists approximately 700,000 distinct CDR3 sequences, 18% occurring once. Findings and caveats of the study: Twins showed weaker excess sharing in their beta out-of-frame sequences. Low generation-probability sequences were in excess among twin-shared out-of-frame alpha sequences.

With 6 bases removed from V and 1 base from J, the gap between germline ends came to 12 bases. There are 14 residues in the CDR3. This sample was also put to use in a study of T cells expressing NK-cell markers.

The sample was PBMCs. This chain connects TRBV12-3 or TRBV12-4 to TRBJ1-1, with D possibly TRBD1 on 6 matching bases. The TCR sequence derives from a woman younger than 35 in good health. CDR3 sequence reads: CASSSGQWNTEAFF. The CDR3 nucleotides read TGTGCCAGCAGCTCGGGACAATGGAACACTGAAGCTTTCTTT.